A single T cell receptor (beta chain) is shown here with its context. Those with hyperthyroidism were 18 to 65 years old, newly diagnosed, and ill for under 2 months. Amplified TCR beta CDR3 regions came from RNA transcripts. The TCR CDR3 was amplified in a first-round RT-PCR using the HTBI primer set. TCRdb re-called the multiplex PCR reads with MiXCR, one entry per CDR3 protein. Seen here are around 440,000 distinct CDR3 sequences, around 14% observed once, and the top ten hold 7.5% to 9%. This entry belongs to a study of T cells in Graves' hyperthyroidism and ophthalmopathy. CDR1 and CDR2 (germline): LGHDT, YNNKEL (reference sequence). CDR3 length equals 18 residues. V was shortened by 0 bases and J by 0 bases, with 15 bases between the two germline ends.

Sequences were obtained from blood. This sequence was found in a young woman with Graves' hyperthyroidism. The chain recombines TRBV3-1 with TRBJ1-3; D perhaps matches TRBD1 (6 bases). In nucleotides, the CDR3 is TGTGCCAGCAGCCAAGACGCACAGGGCTCCCTCTCTGGAAACACCATATATTTT. It yields the protein CASSQDAQGSLSGNTIYF.